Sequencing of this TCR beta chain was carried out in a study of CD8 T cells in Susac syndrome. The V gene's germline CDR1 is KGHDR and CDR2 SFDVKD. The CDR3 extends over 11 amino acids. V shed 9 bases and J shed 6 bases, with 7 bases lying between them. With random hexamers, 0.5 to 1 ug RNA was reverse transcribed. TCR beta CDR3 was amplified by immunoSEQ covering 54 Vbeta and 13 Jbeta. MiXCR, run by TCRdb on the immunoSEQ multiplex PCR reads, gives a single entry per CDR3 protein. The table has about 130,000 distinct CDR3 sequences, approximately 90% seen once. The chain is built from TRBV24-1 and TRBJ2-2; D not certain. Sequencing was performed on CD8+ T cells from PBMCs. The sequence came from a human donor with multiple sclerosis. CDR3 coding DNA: TGTGCCACCGCTCCCCCCGGGGAGCTGTTTTTT. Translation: CATAPPGELFF.